The clone carrying this T cell receptor (beta chain) was seen ten or more times. No antigen is known for it. Trimming removed 0 bases at V and 2 bases at J, with 10 bases between. Per the germline V gene, CDR1 is DFQATT and CDR2 is SNEGSKA (reference sequence). The CDR3 sequence is 14 residues long. The use of a sample-barcoded 5' primer and a J-beta primer mix characterized a second PCR of roughly 6 to 11 cycles. A template-switch adaptor containing 12 random nucleotides labeled each cDNA molecule. TCRdb reanalysed the 5' RACE reads using MiXCR and keeps one entry per CDR3 protein. The table records some 1.7 million distinct CDR3 sequences, 28% of them present only once. This record comes from a study of blood T cells in healthy people across ages. Study results and limitations: Donor CMV status, an unknown factor, possibly confounded changes in expanded clonotypes. Estimated diversity, derived from one million T cells, was regarded as an underestimate.

The chain is built from TRBV20-1 and TRBJ2-5, with D perhaps TRBD2 (6 bases). The source of this sequence is a woman in her twenties or thirties in good health. Sequenced: blood. The chain's CDR3 is CSARETRRQETQYF. The DNA for the CDR3 is TGCAGTGCTAGAGAGACTAGAAGGCAAGAGACCCAGTACTTC.